What follows are 14 T cell receptor beta chains derived from one specimen sequenced in a study of cytomegalovirus exposure and HLA in healthy donors. TCRdb's copy holds only in-frame clones and misses some; the assay was immunoSEQ multiplex PCR. Of some 260,000 clones listed, roughly 87% are singletons. Sequences were obtained from PBMCs. The receptors shown here come from a man aged 18 to 29 in good health and CMV-seropositive.

This rearrangement joins TRBV6-5 to TRBJ2-7; TRBD2 matches at 8 bases. The length of the CDR3 is 14 residues. CDR1 MNHEY and CDR2 SVGAGI come from the germline V gene. V was pared by 8 bases and J by 6 bases, with 12 bases of the junction left unmatched. DNA for the CDR3: TGTGCCAGCTTAGGTAGGAGCGGGAGAGGCGAGCAGTACTTC. Residues: CASLGRSGRGEQYF.

The V gene is TRBV6-5, the J gene TRBJ1-4; possibly TRBD1 for D (6 bases). V was clipped by 3 bases and J by 7 bases, with 12 bases between them. This CDR3 is built from 14 residues. Germline-derived CDR1 and CDR2 are MNHEY and SVGAGI. CDR3 amino acids: CASSYQGLGEKLFF. In nucleotides, the CDR3 is TGTGCCAGCAGTTATCAGGGGTTAGGTGAAAAACTGTTTTTT.

The chain links TRBV5-1 to TRBJ2-7; 9 nucleotides match TRBD2. V shed 1 base and J 1 base; nucleotides not matched to a gene: 12. Per germline, CDR1 SGHRS and CDR2 YFSETQ. The CDR3 consists of 18 residues. As DNA, the CDR3 is TGCGCCAGCAGCTTGCAAGCTAGCGGGATGCACACGTCCTACGAGCAGTACTTC. Translating gives CASSLQASGMHTSYEQYF.

The chain carries TRBV30 and TRBJ2-1; D is ambiguous. The V gene's germline CDR1 is GTSNPN and CDR2 SVGIG (reference sequence). The CDR3 totals 15 residues. The V end lost 0 bases, the J end lost 4 bases, and 13 bases lay between the germline ends. The CDR3 bases are TGTGCCTGGAGTGTAAAGGTGCTAGTTTACAATGAGCAGTTCTTC. Protein sequence: CAWSVKVLVYNEQFF.

The rearrangement links TRBV6-5 to TRBJ1-2; tentatively, D is TRBD1 (6 bases). The CDR3 loop spans 12 amino acids. Germline V lookup: CDR1 MNHEY, CDR2 SVGAGI. Trimming stripped 10 bases from V and 13 bases from J, with 22 bases between. This CDR3 is CATKSPGQSSTF. CDR3 DNA: TGTGCCACCAAGTCCCCCGGACAGTCTTCCACCTTC.

CDR3 nucleotides: TGCGCCAGCAGCCACCGACTAGCGGGAGCTCCCTACAATGAGCAGTTCTTC. Its translation is CASSHRLAGAPYNEQFF. The rearrangement uses TRBV4-1 and TRBJ2-1; 12 bases line up with TRBD2. The CDR3 is 17 residues long. Germline CDR1 is MGHRA and CDR2 is YSYEKL. Unmatched junction bases numbered 5, after V lost 3 bases and J lost 2 bases.

J is TRBJ2-7 and V is TRBV7-2; no clear D. CDR1 and CDR2 from the germline V gene are SGHTA and FQGNSA. The CDR3 has 11 residues. Trimming removed 4 bases from V and 7 bases from J, with 8 bases in between. The CDR3 protein is CASSSLGEQYF. CDR3 DNA: TGTGCCAGCAGCTCCTTAGGAGAGCAGTACTTC.

J is TRBJ1-5 and V is TRBV10-1; 10 nucleotides align to TRBD1. Per germline, CDR1 WNHNN and CDR2 SYGVQD (reference sequence). CDR3 length: 15 amino acids. The J segment lost 7 bases and the V segment lost 6 bases, leaving 9 bases of the junction unmatched. This CDR3 is CASSGGTGAGQPQHF. The CDR3 DNA follows: TGCGCCAGCAGCGGTGGGACAGGGGCTGGCCAGCCCCAGCATTTT.

The chain recombines TRBV2 with TRBJ2-7; 14 nucleotides align to TRBD2. Germline V gene data show CDR1 as SNHLY and CDR2 as FYNNEI. V lost 4 bases to trimming and J lost 4 bases; unmatched junction nucleotides: 6. This CDR3 is built from 16 residues. The CDR3 coding sequence is TGTGCCAGCAGTGGGGGGACTAGCGGGAGTTTATACGAGCAGTACTTC. This codes for CASSGGTSGSLYEQYF. Using reference TRBV2 and TRBJ2-7 for the parts outside the CDR3, the full variable domain is EPEVTQTPSHQVTQMGQEVILRCVPISNHLYFYWYRQILGQKVEFLVSFYNNEISEKSEIFDDQFSVERPDGSNFTLKIRSTKLEDSAMYFCASSGGTSGSLYEQYFGPGTRLTVT.

The rearrangement links TRBV27 to TRBJ2-1; D uncertain. The ends were cut back, 4 bases at V and 6 bases at J, with 13 bases in the middle. The CDR3 runs 14 residues. The germline V gene encodes CDR1 MNHEY and CDR2 SMNVEV (reference sequence). In DNA, the CDR3 is TGTGCCAGCAGTTCCCGACCGATGGGCAATGAGCAGTTCTTC. It yields the protein CASSSRPMGNEQFF.

The chain has TRBV11-2 and TRBJ1-5; D is ambiguous. Looked up from germline, CDR1 is SGHAT and CDR2 is FQNNGV. With 0 bases removed from V and 1 base from J, the gap between germline ends came to 10 bases. CDR3 length: 16 amino acids. CDR3 residues: CASSLDGGWSNQPQHF. The CDR3 region has the DNA TGTGCCAGCAGCTTAGATGGAGGGTGGAGCAATCAGCCCCAGCATTTT. Full variable domain (outside the CDR3, taken from reference TRBV11-2 and TRBJ1-5): EAGVAQSPRYKIIEKRQSVAFWCNPISGHATLYWYQQILGQGPKLLIQFQNNGVVDDSQLPKDRFSAERLKGVDSTLKIQPAKLEDSAVYLCASSLDGGWSNQPQHFGDGTRLSIL.

The chain recombines TRBV7-9 with TRBJ2-7; TRBD2 matches at 7 bases. CDR1 is SEHNR and CDR2 is FQNEAQ in the germline V gene (reference sequence). The CDR3 runs 14 residues. Trimming removed 5 bases from V and 6 bases from J; junction bases left unmatched: 10. The CDR3, as DNA: TGTGCCAGCAGCGCCCCGGGACCGGGGGGCGAGCAGTACTTC. It codes for CASSAPGPGGEQYF.

The rearrangement uses TRBV5-1 and TRBJ1-1; the D is unclear. Per germline, CDR1 SGHRS and CDR2 YFSETQ. The CDR3 spans 14 residues. V was cut by 1 base and J by 3 bases, with 10 bases left in between. The CDR3 DNA sequence: TGCGCCAGCAGCTTGCAAACCCCGGACACTGAAGCTTTCTTT. This encodes CASSLQTPDTEAFF.

V gene TRBV20-1 combines with J gene TRBJ2-3; D gene uncertain. CDR1 is DFQATT and CDR2 is SNEGSKA in the germline V gene (reference sequence). V was shortened by 6 bases and J by 7 bases, with 11 bases between the two germline ends. The CDR3 length is 11 residues. DNA of the CDR3: TGCAGTGCCGCGTGGTCACATACGCAGTATTTT. Protein sequence: CSAAWSHTQYF.